This TCR beta chain came from a study of blood T cell repertoires in COVID-19. Germline lookup yields CDR1 KGHDR and CDR2 SFDVKD. With 7 bases clipped from V and 3 bases from J, the junction kept 4 bases outside the gene matches. The CDR3 consists of 13 residues. Measured with immunoSEQ multiplex PCR; TCRdb has only the in-frame clones, and not every one. The sample has roughly 130,000 clones; about 88% are singletons. The rearrangement uses TRBV24-1 and TRBJ2-5; 7 bases line up with TRBD1. The source is a human donor with COVID-19, enrolled during active disease. The donor label of this sample is uncertain. The sample comprised peripheral blood. The CDR3 sequence is CATSGQEKETQYF. The CDR3 coding sequence is TGTGCCACCAGCGGACAGGAAAAAGAGACCCAGTACTTC.